One and the same sample provided the 28 T cell receptor beta chains below, sequenced in a study of PD-L1 blockade in urothelial cancer. Generated by immunoSEQ multiplex PCR, the TCRdb table keeps only in-frame clones and is missing some. This sample has more than 85,000 clones, with about 89% found just once. The source was PBMCs, collected around atezolizumab (anti-PD-L1) treatment. The receptors stem from a woman of 80 years or more with urothelial cancer.

This chain uses TRBV27 with TRBJ2-7, with TRBD1 matching over 9 bases. This CDR3 has 14 residues. CDR1 is MNHEY and CDR2 is SMNVEV in the germline V gene (reference sequence). V was pared by 3 bases and J by 6 bases, with 6 bases of the junction left unmatched. CDR3 residues: CASSFRDRASEQYF. For the CDR3, the DNA is TGTGCCAGCAGTTTCCGGGACAGGGCTTCCGAGCAGTACTTC.

Of note for this clone: At one of its ends the junction is not consistent with the germline gene, which may arise from a read error. The rearrangement links TRBV6-5 to TRBJ1-3, with 8 bases lining up with TRBD1. The germline V gene encodes CDR1 MNHEY and CDR2 SVGAGI. The CDR3 loop spans 15 amino acids. The DNA for the CDR3 is TGTACCAGCAGTTACGATGCAGGGGGCGTAAACACCATATATTTT. Translation gives CTSSYDAGGVNTIYF.

The chain recombines TRBV14 with TRBJ2-1; D may be TRBD2 (5 bases). CDR3 length: 15 residues. V was trimmed by 0 bases and J by 8 bases, leaving 14 bases between them. CDR1 and CDR2 (germline): SGHDN, FVKESK. Here the CDR3 DNA reads TGTGCCAGCAGCCAAGATGTAGCCCTAGCCTATGAGCAGTTCTTC. This encodes CASSQDVALAYEQFF.

The chain couples TRBV11-2 to TRBJ1-2; tentative D call: TRBD1 (5 bases). The germline CDR1 and CDR2 sequences are SGHAT and FQNNGV. The V and J ends lost 2 bases and 5 bases respectively, with 6 bases between them. This CDR3 region has 12 residues. The DNA of the CDR3 is TGTGCCAGCAGCTTATCAGGGTATGGCTACACCTTC. This translates into CASSLSGYGYTF.

Comment on this clone: Given the absence of the conserved phenylalanine or tryptophan at the CDR3 end, a read error is likely. The DNA is omitted, as the CDR3 cannot be located on it reliably, and the CDR3 follows TCRdb's listing. The chain uses TRBV28 and TRBJ1-1; the D call of TRBD1 is as the table states it, not checked on the DNA. The CDR3 spans 12 amino acids, including both terminal residues. Per the germline V gene, CDR1 is MDHEN and CDR2 is SYDVKM. CDR3: CASSSPKWAPWI.

The rearrangement uses TRBV7-3 and TRBJ2-2; a weak D match, TRBD2 (7 bases). Trimming stripped 5 bases from V and 6 bases from J, with 10 bases between. The CDR3 has 13 residues. CDR1 is SGHTA and CDR2 is FQGTGA in the germline V gene. The CDR3 sequence: CASSMGGPGELFF. CDR3 in DNA: TGTGCCAGCAGCATGGGGGGGCCCGGGGAGCTGTTTTTT.

This chain connects TRBV10-1 to TRBJ2-1; D might be TRBD2 (6 bases). Trimming shortened V by 0 bases and J by 9 bases, and 15 bases separated the two germline ends. The CDR3 has 15 residues. Germline loops: CDR1 WNHNN, CDR2 SYGVQD (reference sequence). The CDR3 loop reads CASSESGQKEGEQFF. The CDR3 coding sequence is TGCGCCAGCAGTGAGTCCGGGCAAAAGGAGGGTGAGCAGTTCTTC.

V gene TRBV10-1 combines with J gene TRBJ2-7, with 10 bases identical to TRBD2. This CDR3 region has 13 residues. From germline, CDR1 is WNHNN and CDR2 SYGVQD (reference sequence). The junction had 4 bases not matched to a gene; V was cut back by 4 bases and J by 7 bases. CDR3 loop: CASSAKREGEQYF. The CDR3 DNA is TGCGCCAGCAGTGCCAAGCGGGAGGGGGAGCAGTACTTC.

The rearrangement links TRBV19 to TRBJ2-1, with TRBD1 as a possible D gene (6 bases). The length of the CDR3 is 14 residues. V was cut by 3 bases and J by 7 bases, with 13 bases left in between. CDR1 is LNHDA, CDR2 SQIVND, per germline (reference sequence). CDR3 in amino acids: CASSISNQGNEQFF. In DNA, the CDR3 is TGTGCCAGTAGTATTTCCAATCAGGGGAATGAGCAGTTCTTC.

This chain joins TRBV28 and TRBJ2-1, with 7 bases identical to TRBD2. In germline, CDR1 is MDHEN, CDR2 SYDVKM. V shed 4 bases, J shed 5 bases, and the junction held 5 bases outside the gene matches. The CDR3 has 14 amino acids. The CDR3 region has the DNA TGTGCCAGCAGTTCCGGCGGGAGTAACAATGAGCAGTTCTTC. Protein product: CASSSGGSNNEQFF.

This chain uses TRBV5-1 with TRBJ2-7; 9 bases line up with TRBD2. The CDR3 is 15 amino acids. V lost 5 bases, J lost 2 bases, and 8 bases stayed unmatched. CDR1 is SGHRS, CDR2 YFSETQ, per germline. The CDR3 protein is CASSPRASGTYEQYF. The CDR3 DNA is TGCGCCAGCAGTCCTCGGGCTAGCGGGACCTACGAGCAGTACTTC. Combining the CDR3 with reference TRBV5-1 and TRBJ2-7 gives the whole variable domain KAGVTQTPRYLIKTRGQQVTLSCSPISGHRSVSWYQQTPGQGLQFLFEYFSETQRNKGNFPGRFSGRQFSNSRSEMNVSTLELGDSALYLCASSPRASGTYEQYFGPGTRLTVT.

The chain is built from TRBV6-1 and TRBJ2-7; TRBD1 matches 9 bases. The CDR3 contains 15 residues. CDR1 is MNHNS, CDR2 SASEGT, per germline. After removal of 6 bases from V and 4 bases from J, the junction contained 10 bases not matched to a gene. The CDR3 is CASRHNKQGAYEQYF. The CDR3 DNA is TGTGCCAGCAGACATAACAAACAGGGGGCGTACGAGCAGTACTTC.

The CDR3 sequence: CASSRGLAGDRTGELFF. CDR3 coding DNA: TGCGCCAGCAGCCGCGGACTAGCGGGAGATCGGACCGGGGAGCTGTTTTTT. The chain uses TRBV5-1 and TRBJ2-2, with 13 bases fitting TRBD2. Germline CDR1 reads SGHRS; CDR2 reads YFSETQ. This CDR3 is built from 17 residues. The trim removed 4 bases at V and 5 bases at J, leaving 8 bases unmatched.

The chain uses TRBV5-1 and TRBJ1-1; TRBD1 matches at 8 bases. The length of the CDR3 is 16 residues. From germline, CDR1 is SGHRS and CDR2 YFSETQ. After removal of 6 bases from V and 0 bases from J, the junction contained 10 bases not matched to a gene. CDR3 protein: CASNRGGTYLNTEAFF. CDR3 nucleotides: TGCGCCAGCAACAGGGGGGGGACTTACTTGAACACTGAAGCTTTCTTT. The full variable domain, completed using reference TRBV5-1 and TRBJ1-1, is KAGVTQTPRYLIKTRGQQVTLSCSPISGHRSVSWYQQTPGQGLQFLFEYFSETQRNKGNFPGRFSGRQFSNSRSEMNVSTLELGDSALYLCASNRGGTYLNTEAFFGQGTRLTVV.

This clone appeared a single time. The V gene is TRBV7-9, the J gene TRBJ1-4; D possibly corresponds to TRBD1 (6 bases). V lost 6 bases and J lost 1, with 9 bases in between. CDR3 length: 14 residues. Germline V lookup: CDR1 SEHNR, CDR2 FQNEAQ (reference sequence). CDR3 sequence: CASRSDRTNEKLFF. In nucleotides, the CDR3 is TGTGCCAGCAGGTCGGACAGAACTAATGAAAAACTGTTTTTT.

The J gene is TRBJ2-1, the V gene TRBV5-1, with D maybe TRBD1 (5 bases). This CDR3 comprises 17 residues. V lost 0 bases, J lost 0 bases, and 13 bases lay in between. Germline CDR1 and CDR2: SGHRS and YFSETQ. The CDR3 is CASSLAGRQSSYNEQFF. CDR3 sequence (DNA): TGCGCCAGCAGCTTGGCAGGGCGTCAAAGCTCCTACAATGAGCAGTTCTTC.

CDR3 sequence (DNA): TGCAGCGTTTTCAGGGGGTACCAAGAGACCCAGTACTTC. This sequence encodes CSVFRGYQETQYF. The chain couples TRBV29-1 to TRBJ2-5, with 7 positions matching TRBD1. V shed 5 bases, J shed 0 bases, and the junction held 3 bases outside the gene matches. The CDR3 contains 13 residues. CDR1 is SQVTM, CDR2 ANQGSEA, per germline.

The chain joins TRBV7-9 to TRBJ2-7; 7 bases align to TRBD2. J gave up 0 bases and V 0 bases, and 5 bases lay outside the gene matches. Looked up from germline, CDR1 is SEHNR and CDR2 is FQNEAQ (reference sequence). The CDR3 covers 16 residues. The CDR3, as DNA: TGTGCCAGCAGCTTAGCGGGAGGGGTTAGCTCCTACGAGCAGTACTTC. Translation: CASSLAGGVSSYEQYF.

The chain carries TRBV2 and TRBJ2-1, with 12 bases lining up with TRBD1. The V segment lost 6 bases and the J segment 9 bases; nucleotides outside the gene matches: 6. From germline, CDR1 is SNHLY and CDR2 FYNNEI. This CDR3 contains 14 residues. Here the CDR3 DNA reads TGTGCCAGCAGGAGGGACAGGGGGCAGGGTGAGCAGTTCTTC. This translates into CASRRDRGQGEQFF. The whole variable domain, remainder taken from reference TRBV2 and TRBJ2-1, is EPEVTQTPSHQVTQMGQEVILRCVPISNHLYFYWYRQILGQKVEFLVSFYNNEISEKSEIFDDQFSVERPDGSNFTLKIRSTKLEDSAMYFCASRRDRGQGEQFFGPGTRLTVL.

The chain has TRBV7-9 and TRBJ2-1; perhaps TRBD1 as D (6 bases). The CDR3 contains 16 residues. V gave up 1 base and J gave up 9 bases, with 19 bases separating them. Germline V lookup: CDR1 SEHNR, CDR2 FQNEAQ (reference sequence). The CDR3 DNA reads as TGTGCCAGCAGCTTAGGAATTCAAGGGCGAGGGGGTGAGCAGTTCTTC. It translates to CASSLGIQGRGGEQFF.

The chain has TRBV9 and TRBJ2-3; a weak D match, TRBD2 (5 bases). The V gene lost 6 bases and the J gene lost 0 bases, with 11 bases spanning the gap. The CDR3 runs to 14 residues. CDR1 and CDR2 from the germline V gene are SGDLS and YYNGEE. The CDR3 DNA sequence: TGTGCCAGCACCGACTATCCTAGCACAGATACGCAGTATTTT. Amino acid sequence: CASTDYPSTDTQYF.

This sequence joins TRBV28 and TRBJ2-1, with a weak D call TRBD2 (5 bases). The CDR3 contains 11 residues. The germline V gene has CDR1 MDHEN and CDR2 SYDVKM. V was trimmed by 8 bases and J by 4 bases, leaving 6 bases between them. The CDR3 loop reads CASSGYNEQFF. The CDR3 nucleotides read TGTGCCAGCTCGGGATACAATGAGCAGTTCTTC.

The rearrangement links TRBV6-6 to TRBJ2-1; 8 bases fit TRBD1. From germline, CDR1 is MNHNY and CDR2 SVGAGI (reference sequence). V gave up 2 bases and J gave up 3 bases; unmatched junction bases: 3. The CDR3 extends over 15 amino acids. The CDR3 spells CASSYGTGGYNEQFF. The CDR3 coding sequence is TGTGCCAGCAGTTACGGTACAGGGGGCTACAATGAGCAGTTCTTC.

The rearrangement joins TRBV28 to TRBJ1-4; the match to TRBD1 covers 8 bases. V lost 8 bases to trimming and J lost 5 bases; unmatched junction nucleotides: 7. The CDR3 contains 14 residues. The germline gives CDR1 MDHEN, CDR2 SYDVKM. The CDR3, as DNA: TGTGCCAGCCAGATTCCAGGGGGCAATGAAAAACTGTTTTTT. Its protein is CASQIPGGNEKLFF.

This chain joins TRBV28 and TRBJ2-7; TRBD2 matches 7 bases. The CDR3 totals 14 residues. V trimming: 4 bases; J trimming: 6 bases; junction bases outside the gene matches: 9. Germline lookup yields CDR1 MDHEN and CDR2 SYDVKM. CDR3 nucleotides: TGTGCCAGCAGTTCGGGGGGACCCGATTTCGAGCAGTACTTC. Protein sequence: CASSSGGPDFEQYF. Full variable domain (missing parts from reference TRBV28 and TRBJ2-7): DVKVTQSSRYLVKRTGEKVFLECVQDMDHENMFWYRQDPGLGLRLIYFSYDVKMKEKGDIPEGYSVSREKKERFSLILESASTNQTSMYLCASSSGGPDFEQYFGPGTRLTVT.

This clone was recorded a few times. The V gene is TRBV7-3, the J gene TRBJ2-7; TRBD1 agrees at 7 bases. Trimming at V came to 6 bases and at J to 6 bases, leaving 8 bases not matched to a gene. This CDR3 comprises 13 residues. The germline CDR1 and CDR2 sequences are SGHTA and FQGTGA. The CDR3 DNA follows: TGTGCCAGCAGTCGGGACAGTCGAGGCGAGCAGTACTTC. Protein: CASSRDSRGEQYF. Full variable domain (missing parts from reference TRBV7-3 and TRBJ2-7): GAGVSQTPSNKVTEKGKYVELRCDPISGHTALYWYRQSLGQGPEFLIYFQGTGAADDSGLPNDRFFAVRPEGSVSTLKIQRTERGDSAVYLCASSRDSRGEQYFGPGTRLTVT.

The chain recombines TRBV7-3 with TRBJ2-3; D perhaps matches TRBD1 (6 bases). V gave up 5 bases and J gave up 6 bases, with 15 bases separating them. Germline V gives CDR1 SGHTA, CDR2 FQGTGA. The CDR3 contains 14 residues. CDR3 sequence (DNA): TGTGCCAGCAGCCCTGGGGGCCCCGGGGATACGCAGTATTTT. Amino acid sequence: CASSPGGPGDTQYF.

The rearrangement joins TRBV2 to TRBJ2-1, with 14 bases identical to TRBD2. The CDR3 contains 17 residues. The V gene end was trimmed by 6 bases and the J gene end by 2 bases; junction bases not matched to a gene: 6. Germline-derived CDR1 and CDR2 are SNHLY and FYNNEI. The CDR3 reads CASSGTSGSVAYNEQFF. The CDR3 DNA reads TGTGCCAGCAGCGGGACTAGCGGGAGTGTCGCCTACAATGAGCAGTTCTTC.